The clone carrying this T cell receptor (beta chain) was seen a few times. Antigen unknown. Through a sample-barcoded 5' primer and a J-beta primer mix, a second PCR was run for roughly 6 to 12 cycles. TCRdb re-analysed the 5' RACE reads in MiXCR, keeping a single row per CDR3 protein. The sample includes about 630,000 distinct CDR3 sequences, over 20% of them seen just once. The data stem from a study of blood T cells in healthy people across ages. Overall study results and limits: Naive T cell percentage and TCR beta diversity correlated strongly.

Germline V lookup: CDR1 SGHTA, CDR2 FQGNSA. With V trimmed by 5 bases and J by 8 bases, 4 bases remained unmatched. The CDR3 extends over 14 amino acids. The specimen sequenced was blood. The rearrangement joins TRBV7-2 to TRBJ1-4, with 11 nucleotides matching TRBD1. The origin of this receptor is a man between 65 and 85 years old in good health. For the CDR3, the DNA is TGTGCCAGCAGCGTGGACAGGGGGCTCGAAAAACTGTTTTTT. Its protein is CASSVDRGLEKLFF.